This T cell receptor beta chain was identified during a study of T cell responses to AZD1222 COVID-19 vaccine (dated by TCRdb to 2020 to 2022). Concerning the study at large: AZD1222 recipients whose second dose came at about 4 weeks and those whose second dose came at about 12 weeks were combined into one group, since spike-specific TCR depth and breadth did not differ between the two schedules. A total of more than 230 trial participants underwent TCR sequencing, of whom 200 to 220 had received two doses of AZD1222 and roughly 26 had received two doses of the MenACWY control vaccine. Trial participants were enrolled into age subgroups of 18-55, 56-69 and 70-plus years, which contained about 150, 27 and 61 TCR-sequenced participants, respectively.

Relative to germline, V is 1 base shorter and J is 7 bases shorter, with 15 bases between their ends. For CDR1 and CDR2, the germline V gene lists SGHRS and YFSETQ. The CDR3 starts with the cysteine, ends with the phenylalanine, and has 15 residues. Only the CDR3 part of the read is kept: 45 bases, read in frame from the first base. What the time point label conveys for this sample: baseline before first vaccination. Vaccinee samples came from UK trials COV001 and COV002, including a single-blind randomized controlled phase 2/3 trial of AZD1222 (ChAdOx1 nCoV-19) in healthy adults. For TCRbeta chain sequencing, PBMC samples from trial participants were taken at day 0 and at day 28 after the second dose. To note about this clone: The target of this receptor is not known. One base away there is no much larger clone; base qualities are not given.

Broader findings and caveats from the paper: Reportedly, almost half of the unique spike-specific TCRs recognized epitopes lying outside the regions that are mutated in the B.1.351 and B.1.1.7 variants. Most participants were white British and females outnumbered males, and the authors suggested that clonal diversity may have been underestimated. In the small 56-69-year group, the increase in depth fell short of significance, most likely because of low power. Spike-specific TCR breadth and depth rose significantly after two AZD1222 doses compared with day 0 and with MenACWY recipients. The whole spike protein was spanned by vaccine-associated CD4 TCRs, and dominant responses were seen in regions 160-218 and 743-854. Conclusions about previously exposed vaccinees are limited because only six or seven AZD1222 recipients were SARS-CoV-2 seropositive at baseline. Because no samples from the day 14 peak response were available, repertoires could be characterized only after the peak T cell response.

The CDR3 regions of human TCRbeta chains were analyzed by immunosequencing. The study's own analysis went as follows. Repertoire TCRs were checked for matches against a reference library of SARS-CoV-2-specific TCRs that had been generated using the MIRA antigen-specificity platform. Breadth was defined as the fraction of unique TCRs that were SARS-CoV-2-associated. Depth was defined as the fraction of total T cells that were SARS-CoV-2-associated. Each spike-specific TCR was assigned to its reactive spike region and to a CD4 or CD8 class using the MIRA data. Log10-transformed breadth and depth values were compared by one-way ANOVA with Sidak's multiple comparisons tests. TCRdb obtained this table from immuneACCESS and retained in-frame rearrangements with V and J assigned. These tables miss some clones; where compared with another copy, unresolved V genes account for less than half of the shortfall, and the remainder is unexplained. The V and J calls and clone size come from that table; D and trimming were worked out from the DNA. This sample holds 90,000 to 130,000 clones; more than 65% were observed only once. The ten largest make up about 9.4% of the sample.

Sequenced material: peripheral blood, taken on day 0 of AZD1222 vaccination. This receptor was taken from an adult in good health. The V and J genes are TRBV5-1 and TRBJ1-5, with no reliable assignment of the D segment. The encoded CDR3 is CASSLFGGSEQPQHF. At the DNA level, the sequence is TGCGCCAGCAGCTTGTTCGGCGGATCGGAACAGCCCCAGCATTTT.